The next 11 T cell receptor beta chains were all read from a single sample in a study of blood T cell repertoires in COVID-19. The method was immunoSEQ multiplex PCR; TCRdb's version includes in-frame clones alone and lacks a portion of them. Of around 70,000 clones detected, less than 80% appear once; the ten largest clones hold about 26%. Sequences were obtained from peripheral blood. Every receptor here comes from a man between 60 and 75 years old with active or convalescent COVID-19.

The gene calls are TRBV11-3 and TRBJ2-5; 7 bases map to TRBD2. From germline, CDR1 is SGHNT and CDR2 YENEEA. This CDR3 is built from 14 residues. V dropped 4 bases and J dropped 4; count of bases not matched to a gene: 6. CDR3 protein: CASSSKTSSETQYF. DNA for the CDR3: TGTGCCAGCAGCTCAAAGACTAGCTCAGAGACCCAGTACTTC.

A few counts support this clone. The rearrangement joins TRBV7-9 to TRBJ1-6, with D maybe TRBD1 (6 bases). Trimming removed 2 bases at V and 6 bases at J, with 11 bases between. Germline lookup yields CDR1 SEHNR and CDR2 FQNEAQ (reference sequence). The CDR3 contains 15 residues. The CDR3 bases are TGTGCCAGCAGCTTAATTCGGGACACTAATTCACCCCTCCACTTT. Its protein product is CASSLIRDTNSPLHF.

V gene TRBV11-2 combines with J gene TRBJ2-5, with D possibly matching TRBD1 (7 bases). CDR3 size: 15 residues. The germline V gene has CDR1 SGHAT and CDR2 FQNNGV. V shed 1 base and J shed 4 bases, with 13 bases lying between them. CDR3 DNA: TGTGCCAGCAGCTTAGCAGGGGGGTTGGGAGAGACCCAGTACTTC. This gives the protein CASSLAGGLGETQYF.

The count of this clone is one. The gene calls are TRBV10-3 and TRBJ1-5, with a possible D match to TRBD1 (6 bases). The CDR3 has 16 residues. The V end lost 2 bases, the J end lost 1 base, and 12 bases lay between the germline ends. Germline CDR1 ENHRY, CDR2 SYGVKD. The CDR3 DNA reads TGTGCCATCAGTGAGACAGGGACGTTGAGCAATCAGCCCCAGCATTTT. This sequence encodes CAISETGTLSNQPQHF.

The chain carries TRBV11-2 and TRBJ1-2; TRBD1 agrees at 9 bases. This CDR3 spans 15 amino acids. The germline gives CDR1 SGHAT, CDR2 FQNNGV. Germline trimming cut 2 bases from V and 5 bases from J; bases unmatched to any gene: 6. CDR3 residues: CASSLRSGQGYGYTF. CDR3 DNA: TGTGCCAGCAGCTTAAGGTCCGGACAGGGGTATGGCTACACCTTC.

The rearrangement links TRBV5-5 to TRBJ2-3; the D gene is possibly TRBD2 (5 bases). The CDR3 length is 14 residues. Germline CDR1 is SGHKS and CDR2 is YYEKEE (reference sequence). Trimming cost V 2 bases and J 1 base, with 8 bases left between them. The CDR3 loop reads CASSFWGGTDTQYF. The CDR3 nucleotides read TGTGCCAGCAGCTTTTGGGGAGGCACAGATACGCAGTATTTT. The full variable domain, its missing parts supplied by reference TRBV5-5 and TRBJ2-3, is DAGVTQSPTHLIKTRGQQVTLRCSPISGHKSVSWYQQVLGQGPQFIFQYYEKEERGRGNFPDRFSARQFPNYSSELNVNALLLGDSALYLCASSFWGGTDTQYFGPGTRLTVL.

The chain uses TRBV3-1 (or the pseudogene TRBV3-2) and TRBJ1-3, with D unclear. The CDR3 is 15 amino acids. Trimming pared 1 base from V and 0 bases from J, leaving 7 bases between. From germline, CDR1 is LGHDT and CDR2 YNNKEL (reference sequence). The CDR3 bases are TGTGCCAGCAGCCAAGGACAAGCCTCTGGAAACACCATATATTTT. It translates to CASSQGQASGNTIYF.

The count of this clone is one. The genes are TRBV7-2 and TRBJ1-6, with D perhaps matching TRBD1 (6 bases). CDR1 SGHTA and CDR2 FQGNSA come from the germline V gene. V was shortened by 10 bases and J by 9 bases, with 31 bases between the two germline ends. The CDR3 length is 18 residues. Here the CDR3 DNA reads TGTGCCATTCTACTGAGACCGGGACAAGGCCTGGCGACTTCACCCCTCCACTTT. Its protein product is CAILLRPGQGLATSPLHF.

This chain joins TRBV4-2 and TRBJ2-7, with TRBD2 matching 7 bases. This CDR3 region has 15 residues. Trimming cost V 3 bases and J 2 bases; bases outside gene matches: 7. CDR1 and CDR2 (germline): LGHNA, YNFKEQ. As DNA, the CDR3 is TGTGCCAGCAGCCAGGTCGGGACTACCCCCTACGAGCAGTACTTC. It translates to CASSQVGTTPYEQYF.

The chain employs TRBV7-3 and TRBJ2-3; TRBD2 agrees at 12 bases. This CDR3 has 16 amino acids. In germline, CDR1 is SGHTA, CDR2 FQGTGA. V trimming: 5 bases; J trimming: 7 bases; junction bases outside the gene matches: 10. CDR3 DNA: TGTGCCAGCAGCCCTTCTAGCGGGGGGGCGATATATACGCAGTATTTT. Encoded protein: CASSPSSGGAIYTQYF.

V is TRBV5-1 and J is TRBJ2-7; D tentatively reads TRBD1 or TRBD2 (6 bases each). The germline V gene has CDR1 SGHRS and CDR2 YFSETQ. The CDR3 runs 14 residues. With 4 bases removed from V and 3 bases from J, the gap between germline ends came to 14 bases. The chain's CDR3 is CASSLGAEGYEQYF. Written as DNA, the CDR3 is TGCGCCAGCAGCCTGGGGGCGGAGGGCTACGAGCAGTACTTC.